The clone carrying this TCR beta chain was recorded at least ten times. Its target is unknown. This sample stems from a study of neurological immune-mediated disorders. General study results and limits: For the multiple sclerosis repertoire cluster, no association with any clinical or MRI feature was found.

TCRdb redid the calling of the 5' RACE reads with MiXCR, one entry per CDR3 protein. Here the sample spans approximately 65,000 distinct CDR3 sequences, under 5% being singletons. Sequenced input: PBMCs. The origin of this receptor is a middle-aged man with multiple sclerosis.

DNA for the CDR3: TGTGCCAGCAGCAAAGGTACAGGGGGTTCTGCTGAAGCTTTCTTT. Translating gives CASSKGTGGSAEAFF. The J gene is TRBJ1-1, the V gene TRBV21-1; the table names TRBD1, a call not compared with the DNA. TRBV21-1 is noted as a pseudogene. The length of the CDR3 is 15 residues.